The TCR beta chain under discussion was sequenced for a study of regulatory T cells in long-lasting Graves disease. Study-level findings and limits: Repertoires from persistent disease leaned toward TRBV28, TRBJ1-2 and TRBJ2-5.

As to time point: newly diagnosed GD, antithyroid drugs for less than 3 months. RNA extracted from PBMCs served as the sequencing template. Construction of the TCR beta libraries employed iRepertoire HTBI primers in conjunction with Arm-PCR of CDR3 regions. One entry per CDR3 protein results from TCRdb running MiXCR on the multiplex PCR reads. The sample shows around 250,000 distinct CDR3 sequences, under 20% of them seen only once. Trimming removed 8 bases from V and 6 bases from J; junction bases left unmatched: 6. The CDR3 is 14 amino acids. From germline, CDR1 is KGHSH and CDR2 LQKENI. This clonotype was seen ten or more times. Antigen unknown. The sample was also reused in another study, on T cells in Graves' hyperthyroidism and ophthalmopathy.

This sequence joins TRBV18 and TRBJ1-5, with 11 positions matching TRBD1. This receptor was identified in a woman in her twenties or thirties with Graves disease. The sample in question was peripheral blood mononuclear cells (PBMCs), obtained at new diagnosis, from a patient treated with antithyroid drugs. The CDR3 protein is CASTGQGAGQPQHF. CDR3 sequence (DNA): TGTGCCAGCACCGGACAGGGGGCAGGTCAGCCCCAGCATTTT. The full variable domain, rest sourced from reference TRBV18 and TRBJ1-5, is NAGVMQNPRHLVRRRGQEARLRCSPMKGHSHVYWYRQLPEEGLKFMVYLQKENIIDESGMPKERFSAEFPKEGPSILRIQQVVRGDSAAYFCASTGQGAGQPQHFGDGTRLSIL.